This is a list of T cell receptor beta chains from one sample in a study of T cell responses to AZD1222 COVID-19 vaccine. The protocol was immunoSEQ multiplex PCR, while the TCRdb copy is restricted to in-frame clones and leaves out a portion. The table records more than 80,000 clones, approximately 92% of them present only once. Sequenced here: peripheral blood, sampled 28 days after the second AZD1222 dose. Receptor source: an adult who received the AZD1222 COVID-19 vaccine. The CDR3 runs from the conserved cysteine through the conserved F or W. D genes are given only for firm matches. Rows may omit the clone size; those that give it use once, few, many or a size class.

v_gene	abundance	d_gene	j_gene	CDR3nt	CDR3aa
TRBV6-5	.	TRBD1	TRBJ2-7	TGTGCCAGCAGTCGGACAGGGTTTTCCTACGAGCAGTACTTC	CASSRTGFSYEQYF
TRBV4-2	.	.	TRBJ2-1	TGTGCCAGCAGCCAAGTCGGGGACCGGGACAATGAGCAGTTCTTC	CASSQVGDRDNEQFF
TRBV9	.	.	TRBJ2-1	TGTGCCAGCAGCGTAGGGGCCTACAATGAGCAGTTCTTC	CASSVGAYNEQFF
TRBV4-3	.	.	TRBJ1-2	TGCGCCAGCAGCCAAAGACAGTACAACTATGGCTACACCTTC	CASSQRQYNYGYTF
TRBV6-5	.	TRBD1	TRBJ1-5	TGTGCCGGGGGACAGCCTGATAGCAATCAGCCCCAGCATTTT	CAGGQPDSNQPQHF
TRBV19	.	.	TRBJ1-1	TGTGCCAGTAGTGTGGGGGCGCGGTACACTGAAGCTTTCTTT	CASSVGARYTEAFF
TRBV2	.	.	TRBJ1-1	TGTGCCAGCAACTCCGGGGCCGAAGCTTTCTTT	CASNSGAEAFF
TRBV19	.	.	TRBJ1-2	TGTGCCAGCCTCGGACAGTCCTCCTCCCTCGGTGGCTACACCTTC	CASLGQSSSLGGYTF
TRBV20-1	few	.	TRBJ1-1	TGCAGTGCTGGTGCTGAGACTCACACTGAAGCTTTCTTT	CSAGAETHTEAFF
TRBV29-1	.	.	TRBJ1-2	TGCAGCGTTGAAGAGGGCTCGAGCTATGGCTACACCTTC	CSVEEGSSYGYTF
TRBV5-1	.	TRBD1	TRBJ2-7	TGCGCCAGCAGCTTGGTCGGGACAGGGGGTGCCATGCAGTACTTC	CASSLVGTGGAMQYF
TRBV7-3	.	TRBD1	TRBJ2-2	TGTGCCAGCAGGCAGGGGGCAGGTAGCACCGGGGAGCTGTTTTTT	CASRQGAGSTGELFF
TRBV5-1	.	.	TRBJ1-3	TGCGCCAGCAGCTTGGGGACGGTCTCTGGAAACACCATATATTTT	CASSLGTVSGNTIYF
TRBV18	.	TRBD1	TRBJ2-3	TGTGCCAGCTCAACAGGGGGCGCAGATACGCAGTATTTT	CASSTGGADTQYF
TRBV10-3	.	.	TRBJ2-3	TGTGCCATCAGTGAGAACGAGGTAGATACGCAGTATTTT	CAISENEVDTQYF
TRBV7-9	.	TRBD1	TRBJ2-7	TGTGCCAGCAGCTCGAACAGGGGAGACTACGAGCAGTACTTC	CASSSNRGDYEQYF
TRBV6-5	.	.	TRBJ1-5	TGTGCCAGCAGTTACGACAGCCCCACCGGTCAGCCCCAGCATTTT	CASSYDSPTGQPQHF
TRBV27	.	.	TRBJ1-5	TGTGCCAAGGAGGGTAATCAGCCCCAGCATTTT	CAKEGNQPQHF
TRBV7-9	once	.	TRBJ2-1	TGTGCCAGCAGCTTAGGTCAGAAGGGGAGCTCCTACAATGAGCAGTTCTTC	CASSLGQKGSSYNEQFF
TRBV19	.	.	TRBJ2-3	TGTGCCAGTAGTATACGGCAGAACCCTAGCACAGATACGCAGTATTTT	CASSIRQNPSTDTQYF
TRBV6-6	.	.	TRBJ2-1	TGTGCCAGCAGTCCCCATGAGCGGAACAATGAGCAGTTCTTC	CASSPHERNNEQFF
TRBV2	.	.	TRBJ1-5	TGTGCCAGCAGTGGGGTGAGCATGCCCCAGCATTTT	CASSGVSMPQHF
TRBV14	.	.	TRBJ2-1	TGTGCCAGCAGCCAACAAAGCGGTACAACCTACAATGAGCAGTTCTTC	CASSQQSGTTYNEQFF
TRBV2	.	.	TRBJ1-2	TGTGCCAGCACTGTCCTATCTGGGAACTATGGCTACACCTTC	CASTVLSGNYGYTF
TRBV6-2/TRBV6-3	.	.	TRBJ2-7	TGTGCCAGCAGCTCCGTCTCCTACGAGCAGTACTTC	CASSSVSYEQYF
TRBV10-1	few	TRBD1	TRBJ1-6	TGCGCCAGCAGTGAGCAGGGGGCTCCCTCACCCCTCCACTTT	CASSEQGAPSPLHF
TRBV6-6	.	.	TRBJ2-1	TGTGCCAGCAGCCCCACGCGTTACAATGAGCAGTTCTTC	CASSPTRYNEQFF
TRBV6-5	few	.	TRBJ1-2	TGTGCCAGCAGTCGTACGGGGTATGGCTACACCTTC	CASSRTGYGYTF
TRBV12-2	.	.	TRBJ2-7	TGTGCAAGTCGCTTAGCGCGCCGGCCGTCTAGCGGGAGATCATACGAGCAGTACTTC	CASRLARRPSSGRSYEQYF
TRBV2	.	.	TRBJ1-2	TGTGCCAGCAGTGAAGGGCAGGGAGGAACCGGATCGACTTCCTTC	CASSEGQGGTGSTSF
TRBV6-1	.	.	TRBJ1-4	TGTGCCAGCAGTGAATGGGGGTTGAGGAAACTGTTTTTT	CASSEWGLRKLFF
TRBV19	.	.	TRBJ2-3	TGTGCCAGTAGTAACAGGGTAGCAGATACGCAGTATTTT	CASSNRVADTQYF
TRBV7-9	.	TRBD1	TRBJ2-7	TGTGCCAGCAGCACGAGGACAGGGCGAACCTGCGAGCAGTACTTC	CASSTRTGRTCEQYF
TRBV29-1	.	.	TRBJ2-1	TGCAGCGTTGATGACTCTCGAGTGGGGTACAATGAGCAGTTCTTC	CSVDDSRVGYNEQFF
TRBV7-8	.	TRBD1	TRBJ1-1	TGTGCCAGCAGCCCAGGGGGCGAGAACACTGAAGCTTTCTTT	CASSPGGENTEAFF
TRBV29-1	.	.	TRBJ1-1	TGCAGCGTTGAACGACAGGAGAACACTGAAGCTTTCTTT	CSVERQENTEAFF
TRBV19	.	.	TRBJ1-2	TGTGCCAGTAGGCTGGGGACGGAGGGCTACACCTTC	CASRLGTEGYTF
TRBV4-3	.	TRBD2	TRBJ2-1	TGCGCCAGCAGCGTGGGGACTAGCGGGGCGTACAATGAGCAGTTCTTC	CASSVGTSGAYNEQFF
TRBV2	.	.	TRBJ2-7	TGTGCCAGCAGAAGGGGATTAAGCTCCTACGAGCAGTACTTC	CASRRGLSSYEQYF
TRBV19	.	.	TRBJ1-6	TGTGCCAGTAGTTCGACAGGTGGTGGGGCCATGTCTTTT	CASSSTGGGAMSF
TRBV9	.	TRBD2	TRBJ2-1	TGTGCCAGCAGCCCCAGGGTAGCGGGAGCTGCTGAGCAGTTCTTC	CASSPRVAGAAEQFF
TRBV25-1	once	.	TRBJ1-6	TGTGCCAGCAGTGAATTTAGGGTGAGGTCACCCCTCCACTTT	CASSEFRVRSPLHF
TRBV6-5	once	.	TRBJ1-2	TGTGCCAGCAGCCCGGACAGTTTCTATGGCTACACCTTC	CASSPDSFYGYTF
TRBV5-1	once	TRBD2	TRBJ2-3	TGCGCCAGCAATCTAGCGGGAGGGGTCGCAGATACGCAGTATTTT	CASNLAGGVADTQYF